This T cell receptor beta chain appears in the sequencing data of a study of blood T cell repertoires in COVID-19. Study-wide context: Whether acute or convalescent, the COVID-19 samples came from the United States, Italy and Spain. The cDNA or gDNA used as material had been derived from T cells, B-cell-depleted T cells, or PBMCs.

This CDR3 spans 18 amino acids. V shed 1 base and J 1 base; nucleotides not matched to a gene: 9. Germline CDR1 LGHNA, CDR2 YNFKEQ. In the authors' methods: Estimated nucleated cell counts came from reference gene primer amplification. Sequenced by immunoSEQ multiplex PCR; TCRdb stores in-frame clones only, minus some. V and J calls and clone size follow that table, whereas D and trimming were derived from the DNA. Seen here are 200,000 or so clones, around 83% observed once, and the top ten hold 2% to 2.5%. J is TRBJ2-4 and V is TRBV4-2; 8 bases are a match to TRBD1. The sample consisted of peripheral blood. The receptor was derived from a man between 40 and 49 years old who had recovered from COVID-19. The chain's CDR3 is CASSQGEDRAFAKNIQYF. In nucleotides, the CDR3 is TGTGCCAGCAGCCAAGGGGAGGACAGGGCTTTCGCCAAAAACATTCAGTACTTC.